This TCR beta chain is from a study of blood T cell repertoires in COVID-19. This clone was observed a single time. CDR1 MDHEN and CDR2 SYDVKM come from the germline V gene. The CDR3 runs to 14 residues. The V end lost 2 bases, the J end lost 1 base, and 5 bases lay between the germline ends. The table came from immunoSEQ multiplex PCR; TCRdb's copy has only in-frame clones and leaves some out. The table records about 140,000 clones, roughly 85% of them present only once. The specimen was peripheral blood. The rearrangement uses TRBV28 and TRBJ2-2; unclear D gene. This clonotype was sampled from a man aged 45-60 years with acute or convalescent COVID-19. CDR3 residues: CASSLGRNTGELFF. The DNA for the CDR3 is TGTGCCAGCAGTTTAGGGCGGAACACCGGGGAGCTGTTTTTT.